These 22 T cell receptor beta chains share one sample of origin, sequenced in a study of metastatic and nonmetastatic thyroid tumors. Not a single patient had been given any form of treatment at any point before undergoing thyroid surgery. TCRdb reanalyzed the PCR reads via MiXCR. The sample records 84,000 or so clones, over 8.5% being singletons. The specimen was blood. These receptors originate from a female donor with papillary thyroid cancer or a benign thyroid nodule (not recorded which). Some clones in this sample may be carry-over from other donors' samples.

This clone was seen more than once but under ten times. Because it lacks the conserved phenylalanine or tryptophan at the end, this CDR3 is likely a read error. The gene calls are TRBV10-2 and TRBJ1-2; D possibly corresponds to TRBD1 (6 bases). In germline, CDR1 is WSHSY, CDR2 SAAADI. V was trimmed by 6 bases and J by 4 bases, leaving 9 bases between them. This CDR3 has 12 amino acids. This CDR3 reads CASRRQAYGYTL. CDR3 nucleotide sequence: TGCGCCAGCAGAAGACAGGCCTATGGCTACACCCTC.

This clone has at least ten counts. CDR3 residues: CASSPFAGGETQYF. The DNA for the CDR3 is TGTGCCAGCAGCCCCTTTGCAGGGGGGGAGACCCAGTACTTC. J is TRBJ2-5 and V is TRBV2; D is perhaps TRBD1 (7 bases). Germline loops: CDR1 SNHLY, CDR2 FYNNEI. V shed 6 bases and J shed 5 bases, with 16 bases lying between them. The CDR3 totals 14 residues.

The gene calls are TRBV5-6 and TRBJ2-5; 10 nucleotides agree with TRBD2. This CDR3 is 14 amino acids long. The V segment lost 4 bases and the J segment 4 bases; nucleotides outside the gene matches: 4. The germline CDR1 and CDR2 sequences are SGHDT and YYEEEE. The CDR3 region has the DNA TGTGCCAGCAGCCAGCGGGGGGGCCTAGAGACCCAGTACTTC. It encodes CASSQRGGLETQYF.

Ten or more counts support this clone. The chain joins TRBV5-1 to TRBJ2-1; 7 nucleotides match TRBD1. Germline V CDR1 and CDR2: SGHRS, YFSETQ. The CDR3 has 16 residues. V gave up 0 bases and J gave up 3 bases; unmatched junction bases: 6. The CDR3 protein is CASSLEGAGGYNEQFF. The CDR3 coding sequence is TGCGCCAGCAGCTTGGAGGGGGCAGGCGGCTACAATGAGCAGTTCTTC.

This clone was seen repeatedly, ten times or more. V gene TRBV7-2 combines with J gene TRBJ1-5; the D is unclear. Germline CDR1 SGHTA, CDR2 FQGNSA. Trimming took off 1 base at V and 6 bases at J, with 10 bases between the two ends. The CDR3 is made up of 14 amino acids. Here the CDR3 reads CASSLVGVVQPQHF. Written as DNA, the CDR3 is TGTGCCAGCAGCTTAGTTGGGGTGGTTCAGCCCCAGCATTTT.

This clone was detected many times. Other nucleotide sequences in the sample specify the same CDR3. The CDR3 loop is CASSERAPYSNQPQHF. The CDR3 DNA follows: TGTGCCAGCAGTGAACGGGCACCGTATAGCAATCAGCCCCAGCATTTT. This rearrangement joins TRBV2 to TRBJ1-5; D gene ambiguous. CDR3 length: 16 residues. V dropped 2 bases and J dropped 0 bases, with 11 bases sitting between them. Germline CDR1 is SNHLY and CDR2 is FYNNEI. Complete variable domain (other parts from reference TRBV2 and TRBJ1-5): EPEVTQTPSHQVTQMGQEVILRCVPISNHLYFYWYRQILGQKVEFLVSFYNNEISEKSEIFDDQFSVERPDGSNFTLKIRSTKLEDSAMYFCASSERAPYSNQPQHFGDGTRLSIL.

As regards this clone: Additional DNA sequences in this sample encode the identical CDR3. The chain has TRBV7-2 and TRBJ2-7; possible D gene TRBD2, 7 bases. Germline V gene sequence: CDR1 SGHTA, CDR2 FQGNSA. The CDR3 sequence is 12 residues long. The ends were cut back, 8 bases at V and 6 bases at J, with 14 bases in the middle. The CDR3 reads CASGGGAVEQYF. The CDR3 DNA sequence: TGTGCCAGCGGAGGGGGGGCCGTCGAGCAGTACTTC.

This clone showed up many times. This chain connects TRBV7-2 to TRBJ1-2, with a tentative D call TRBD1 (5 bases). V dropped 4 bases and J dropped 5 bases, with 14 bases sitting between them. The germline V gene has CDR1 SGHTA and CDR2 FQGNSA. The length of the CDR3 is 14 residues. The CDR3 loop is CASSYQEGKYGYTF. CDR3 nucleotide sequence: TGTGCCAGCAGCTACCAGGAGGGGAAATATGGCTACACCTTC.

The table lists this clone with many counts. This rearrangement joins TRBV3-1 to TRBJ2-7; 10 positions agree with TRBD2. This CDR3 spans 13 amino acids. CDR1 LGHDT and CDR2 YNNKEL come from the germline V gene (reference sequence). V lost 8 bases to trimming and J lost 2 bases; unmatched junction nucleotides: 3. CDR3 in amino acids: CASGTSATYEQYF. DNA of the CDR3: TGTGCCAGCGGGACTAGCGCTACCTACGAGCAGTACTTC.

This clone has ten or more counts. The CDR3 is CSASDGASTDTQYF. CDR3 coding DNA: TGCAGTGCTTCGGACGGGGCTAGCACAGATACGCAGTATTTT. The gene calls are TRBV20-1 and TRBJ2-3; D may be TRBD1 or TRBD2 (5 bases each). The V end was cut by 5 bases, the J end by 0 bases, with 12 bases between. Germline CDR1 is DFQATT and CDR2 is SNEGSKA (reference sequence). The CDR3 has 14 residues.

This clone occurred many times. This rearrangement joins TRBV7-2 to TRBJ2-1; 9 nucleotides line up with TRBD2. Trimming cost V 5 bases and J 0 bases; bases outside gene matches: 2. The CDR3 covers 15 residues. Germline V gene sequence: CDR1 SGHTA, CDR2 FQGNSA. The CDR3 sequence: CASSRSGSSYNEQFF. The CDR3 DNA reads as TGTGCCAGCAGCCGTAGCGGGAGCTCCTACAATGAGCAGTTCTTC.

This clone was recorded many times. The V call is TRBV7-3, the J call TRBJ2-7; the D is unclear. Trimming took off 0 bases at V and 3 bases at J, with 12 bases between the two ends. The CDR3 consists of 15 residues. CDR1 and CDR2 (germline): SGHTA, FQGTGA. The CDR3 is CASSLTGDGNYEQYF. DNA of the CDR3: TGTGCCAGCAGCTTAACCGGCGACGGAAACTACGAGCAGTACTTC.

Many counts were recorded for this clone. The V and J genes are TRBV6-5 and TRBJ2-7; TRBD2 matches at 13 bases. The germline V gene has CDR1 MNHEY and CDR2 SVGAGI. V lost 6 bases and J lost 0; bases outside the gene matches: 14. This CDR3 is built from 19 residues. The CDR3 protein is CASRPRTSGGIPNSYEQYF. The CDR3, as DNA: TGTGCCAGCAGACCCAGGACTAGCGGGGGCATTCCCAACTCCTACGAGCAGTACTTC.

Comments on this clone: A much larger clone lies one base from this, so it may be a read error. This sequence joins TRBV6-4 and TRBJ2-7; 8 nucleotides line up with TRBD2. The CDR3 is 18 amino acids. In germline, CDR1 is MRHNA, CDR2 SNTAGT. V lost 2 bases, J lost 4 bases, and 16 bases stayed unmatched. CDR3 DNA sequence: TGTGCCAGCAGTGACACCGGGGGGGGGCCCCCAAAGCCTTACGAGCAGTACTTC. It is translated as CASSDTGGGPPKPYEQYF.

This clone has a count of ten or more. The chain links TRBV9 to TRBJ1-2, with TRBD1 matching 8 bases. The CDR3 contains 16 residues. Germline V lookup: CDR1 SGDLS, CDR2 YYNGEE. The junction had 6 bases not matched to a gene; V was cut back by 0 bases and J by 2 bases. CDR3 in amino acids: CASSVAWTGLNYGYTF. CDR3 coding DNA: TGTGCCAGCAGCGTAGCCTGGACAGGGCTAAACTATGGCTACACCTTC.

This clone was seen at least ten times. The same CDR3 also results from other DNA sequences found in this sample. V and J are TRBV7-9 and TRBJ1-1; D not certain. Germline CDR1 is SEHNR and CDR2 is FQNEAQ (reference sequence). V was shortened by 5 bases and J by 0 bases, with 10 bases between the two germline ends. This CDR3 region has 14 residues. The CDR3 region has the DNA TGTGCCAGCAGCCCGGAATCCTTGAACACTGAAGCTTTCTTT. It codes for CASSPESLNTEAFF.

This clone was observed at least ten times. This rearrangement joins TRBV7-3 to TRBJ2-1; 12 bases map to TRBD2. Trimming cost V 5 bases and J 8 bases; bases outside gene matches: 1. The CDR3 totals 13 residues. From germline, CDR1 is SGHTA and CDR2 FQGTGA. CDR3 coding DNA: TGTGCCAGCAGCCTAGCGGGGGGGGATGAGCAGTTCTTC. Its protein is CASSLAGGDEQFF.

This clone has at least ten counts. The chain uses TRBV28 and TRBJ1-4, with 7 bases lining up with TRBD1. The CDR3 totals 14 residues. J lost 16 bases, V lost 5 bases, and 16 bases had no gene match. CDR1 is MDHEN, CDR2 SYDVKM, per germline. CDR3 sequence: CASSDRDRGEVEFF. CDR3 sequence (DNA): TGTGCCAGCAGTGACCGGGACAGAGGGGAAGTGGAGTTTTTT. Full variable domain (outside the CDR3, taken from reference TRBV28 and TRBJ1-4): DVKVTQSSRYLVKRTGEKVFLECVQDMDHENMFWYRQDPGLGLRLIYFSYDVKMKEKGDIPEGYSVSREKKERFSLILESASTNQTSMYLCASSDRDRGEVEFFGSGTQLSVL.

The rearrangement links TRBV5-5 to TRBJ2-4; unclear D gene. This CDR3 is 15 amino acids long. The germline V gene has CDR1 SGHKS and CDR2 YYEKEE (reference sequence). Trimming left V 0 bases short and J 1 base short, with 8 bases between. The CDR3 protein is CASSLVATAKNIQYF. The CDR3, as DNA: TGTGCCAGCAGCTTGGTGGCCACGGCCAAAAACATTCAGTACTTC.

This clone was detected many times. The DNA for the CDR3 is TGTGCCAGCAGTGAAGCGGACAGGGGGAACACTGAAGCTTTCTTT. This gives the protein CASSEADRGNTEAFF. This rearrangement joins TRBV2 to TRBJ1-1, with 9 bases matching TRBD1. Germline CDR1 is SNHLY and CDR2 is FYNNEI. This CDR3 has 15 amino acids. Germline trimming cut 0 bases from V and 1 base from J; bases unmatched to any gene: 0. Filled out from reference TRBV2 and TRBJ1-1, the complete variable domain reads EPEVTQTPSHQVTQMGQEVILRCVPISNHLYFYWYRQILGQKVEFLVSFYNNEISEKSEIFDDQFSVERPDGSNFTLKIRSTKLEDSAMYFCASSEADRGNTEAFFGQGTRLTVV.

The rearrangement joins TRBV30 to TRBJ1-4; TRBD1 might be the D (5 bases). The CDR3 consists of 14 residues. Trimming removed 0 bases at V and 8 bases at J, with 13 bases between. CDR1 is GTSNPN and CDR2 is SVGIG in the germline V gene (reference sequence). CDR3 nucleotides: TGTGCCTGGAGTGTGAGGCAGGGAAGAGAAAAACTGTTTTTT. This codes for CAWSVRQGREKLFF. The full variable domain, in which reference TRBV30 and TRBJ1-4 provide the parts outside the CDR3, is SQTIHQWPATLVQPVGSPLSLECTVEGTSNPNLYWYRQAAGRGLQLLFYSVGIGQISSEVPQNLSASRPQDRQFILSSKKLLLSDSGFYLCAWSVRQGREKLFFGSGTQLSVL.

This clone was seen many times. The chain carries TRBV5-6 and TRBJ1-2; D gene ambiguous. This CDR3 has 15 amino acids. V lost 2 bases and J lost 4, with 15 bases in between. Germline V gene data show CDR1 as SGHDT and CDR2 as YYEEEE. The CDR3 reads CASSFRSLATYGYTF. The CDR3 DNA reads TGTGCCAGCAGCTTTCGGTCTCTGGCCACCTATGGCTACACCTTC.